This T cell receptor (beta chain) was sequenced during a study of shared clonotypes between healthy human individuals. None of the donors, who were healthy HIV-negative adults, had recently had acute infections or vaccinations. The CDR3 loop spans 14 amino acids. Germline lookup yields CDR1 MDHEN and CDR2 SYDVKM. The V and J ends lost 6 bases and 2 bases, in that order; junction bases with no gene match: 7. This clone was seen a single time. Several immunoSEQ plates received, in even portions, the genomic DNA of each subset. Original data processing: Filtering was not the same, since immunoSEQ gave junction-only sequences without quality scores. Sequencing was performed with immunoSEQ multiplex PCR; in TCRdb, only in-frame clones are kept and a portion is missing. V, J and clone size derive from that table, while D and trimming were established from the DNA sequence. This sample has 2 million to 2.5 million clones; about nine tenths occur once, and the top ten carry 0.37%.

The TCR originated in a man aged 18 to 30 in good health. Some clones in this sample may be carry-over from other donors' samples. The gene calls are TRBV28 and TRBJ2-7; 7 bases fit TRBD2. The specimen sequenced was naive CD4+ T cells from PBMCs. The subset was: CD45RA+ positively selected. The chain's CDR3 is CASSAAGTPYEQYF. For the CDR3, the DNA is TGTGCCAGCAGCGCAGCGGGGACTCCCTACGAGCAGTACTTC.